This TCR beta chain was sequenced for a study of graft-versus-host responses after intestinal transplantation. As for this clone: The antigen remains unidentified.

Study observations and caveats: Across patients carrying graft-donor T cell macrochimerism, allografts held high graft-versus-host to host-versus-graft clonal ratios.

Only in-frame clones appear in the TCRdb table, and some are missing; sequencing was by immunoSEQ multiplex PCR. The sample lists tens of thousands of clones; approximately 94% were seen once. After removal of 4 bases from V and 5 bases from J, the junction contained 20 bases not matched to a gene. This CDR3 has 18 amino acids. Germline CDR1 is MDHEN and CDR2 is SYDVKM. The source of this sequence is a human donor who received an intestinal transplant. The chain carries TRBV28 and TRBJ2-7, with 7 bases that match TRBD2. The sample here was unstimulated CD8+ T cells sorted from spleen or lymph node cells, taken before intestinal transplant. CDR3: CASSSILGITRESDEQYF. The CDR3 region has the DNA TGTGCCAGCAGTTCCATATTGGGGATCACGCGGGAGAGCGACGAGCAGTACTTC.